A single sample is the source of the 10 T cell receptor beta chains below, sequenced in a study of identical twins. TCRdb ran MiXCR on the 5' RACE reads and lists one entry per CDR3 protein. The table records hundreds of thousands of distinct CDR3 sequences, 18% of them present only once. The sample was also linked to a second study, of T cells expressing NK-cell markers.

Specimen: PBMCs. These receptors originate from a woman younger than 35 in good health.

This clonotype was detected a few times. Here the CDR3 DNA reads TGTGCCAGCAGCAAACGGGACGCCGTACCTAATTCACCCCTCCACTTT. It is translated as CASSKRDAVPNSPLHF. The V and J genes are TRBV5-5 and TRBJ1-6; TRBD1 is a possible D gene (5 bases). With 4 bases removed from V and 6 bases from J, the gap between germline ends came to 17 bases. Germline V lookup: CDR1 SGHKS, CDR2 YYEKEE (reference sequence). The CDR3 is made up of 16 amino acids.

The V call is TRBV5-6, the J call TRBJ1-3; 7 positions agree with TRBD1. This CDR3 comprises 15 residues. The junction had 1 base not matched to a gene; V was cut back by 1 base and J by 0 bases. Germline V CDR1 and CDR2: SGHDT, YYEEEE. The CDR3 spells CASSLTGVSGNTIYF. CDR3 coding DNA: TGTGCCAGCAGCTTGACAGGGGTCTCTGGAAACACCATATATTTT.

Only a few counts were recorded for this clonotype. The chain combines TRBV10-3 with TRBJ2-5; D possibly corresponds to TRBD2 (5 bases). Trimming took off 3 bases at V and 7 bases at J, with 21 bases between the two ends. The germline gives CDR1 ENHRY, CDR2 SYGVKD. The CDR3 is made up of 16 amino acids. In DNA form, the CDR3 reads TGTGCCATCAGTGACCCTCCTGTCGGGCGGGTTGGGACCCAGTACTTC. This translates into CAISDPPVGRVGTQYF.

A single count supports this clonotype. The gene calls are TRBV13 and TRBJ2-4; D unresolved. Looked up from germline, CDR1 is PRHDT and CDR2 is FYEKMQ (reference sequence). The CDR3 has 11 residues. Deletions cut 7 bases from V and 13 bases from J, with 14 bases between. The CDR3 here is CASTAGEVQYF. The CDR3, as DNA: TGTGCCAGCACCGCTGGCGAGGTACAGTACTTC.

This clonotype occurred many times. The rearrangement links TRBV7-2 to TRBJ2-3; D not certain. Trimming took off 0 bases at V and 2 bases at J, with 3 bases between the two ends. CDR1 SGHTA and CDR2 FQGNSA come from the germline V gene. There are 13 residues in the CDR3. CDR3: CASSLAYTDTQYF. Written as DNA, the CDR3 is TGTGCCAGCAGCTTAGCCTACACAGATACGCAGTATTTT.

The chain joins TRBV7-9 to TRBJ2-5, with 7 bases lining up with TRBD1. Looked up from germline, CDR1 is SEHNR and CDR2 is FQNEAQ (reference sequence). The CDR3 length is 15 residues. J lost 4 bases, V lost 5 bases, and 10 bases had no gene match. The CDR3 region is CASSALRGGAETQYF. The CDR3 DNA sequence: TGTGCCAGCAGCGCCTTGAGAGGGGGCGCAGAGACCCAGTACTTC.

There are a few counts of this clonotype. The V gene is TRBV3-1, the J gene TRBJ2-7, with D tentatively TRBD1 (6 bases). CDR3 length equals 13 residues. The germline gives CDR1 LGHDT, CDR2 YNNKEL (reference sequence). V was pared by 5 bases and J by 2 bases, with 10 bases between. The CDR3 DNA reads as TGTGCCAGCAGCACCCGACAGGCCTACGAGCAGTACTTC. Protein: CASSTRQAYEQYF.

This clonotype was counted only a few times. The genes are TRBV20-1 and TRBJ2-5, with TRBD2 matching over 10 bases. Trimming removed 6 bases from V and 4 bases from J; junction bases left unmatched: 17. The CDR3 runs 17 residues. Per germline, CDR1 DFQATT and CDR2 SNEGSKA (reference sequence). The CDR3 sequence: CSAPNLAGVHIRETQYF. DNA of the CDR3: TGCAGTGCGCCTAATCTAGCGGGAGTCCATATAAGAGAGACCCAGTACTTC.

Written as DNA, the CDR3 is TGTGCCAGCAGCCAAGTAACTTGGACGAAGGAGGGCTACGAGCAGTACTTC. Protein product: CASSQVTWTKEGYEQYF. V is TRBV14 and J is TRBJ2-7; a weak D match, TRBD2 (6 bases). Trimming shortened V by 1 base and J by 3 bases, and 19 bases separated the two germline ends. Germline values: CDR1 SGHDN, CDR2 FVKESK. CDR3 length: 17 amino acids.

The chain joins TRBV20-1 to TRBJ1-6; D not certain. This CDR3 region has 14 residues. Trimming cost V 7 bases and J 2 bases, with 12 bases left between them. In germline, CDR1 is DFQATT, CDR2 SNEGSKA (reference sequence). This CDR3 reads CSVSEGAYNSPLHF. The CDR3 DNA sequence: TGCAGTGTATCCGAGGGTGCCTATAATTCACCCCTCCACTTT.